This T cell receptor beta chain was recovered during a study of cytomegalovirus exposure and HLA in healthy donors. From germline, CDR1 is MNHEY and CDR2 SVGAGI. Trimming cost V 4 bases and J 4 bases, with 6 bases left between them. This CDR3 is built from 12 residues. Study conclusions and caveats: Presence/absence comparisons presumed near-even sequencing depth among donors.

Use of 60 Vbeta and 13 Jbeta primers characterized the PCR. Assay: immunoSEQ multiplex PCR; the TCRdb copy retains only in-frame clones and omits some. The table shows 110,000 or so clones, with about 80% occurring only once. Comment on this clone: Its antigen is unidentified.

The chain recombines TRBV6-5 with TRBJ2-3; D unresolved. The TCR sequence derives from a woman between 35 and 50 years old in good health and CMV-seropositive. Input material: PBMCs. CDR3: CASSSIADTQYF. The DNA of the CDR3 is TGTGCCAGCAGTTCCATAGCAGATACGCAGTATTTT.